A single sample is the source of the 4 T cell receptor beta chains below, sequenced in a study of breast tumors, draining lymph nodes, adjacent tissues. Via MiXCR, TCRdb re-called the multiplex PCR reads, giving one row per CDR3 protein. In the table there are tens of thousands of distinct CDR3 sequences, around 40% of which are singletons. The sequencing input was breast tumor tissue. All receptors come from a female donor with breast cancer. Some clones in this sample may be carry-over from other donors' samples.

This clonotype was detected many times. The V and J genes are TRBV6-6 and TRBJ2-5; possibly TRBD1 for D (5 bases). The V and J ends lost 6 bases and 1 base respectively, with 12 bases between them. This CDR3 comprises 14 residues. Germline CDR1 and CDR2: MNHNY and SVGAGI (reference sequence). CDR3 protein: CASSIRGVQETQYF. As DNA, the CDR3 is TGTGCCAGCAGCATAAGGGGCGTCCAAGAGACCCAGTACTTC.

This clonotype appeared a few times. This rearrangement joins TRBV20-1 to TRBJ2-7; 14 positions match TRBD2. Trimming removed 3 bases from V and 2 bases from J; junction bases left unmatched: 3. The CDR3 loop spans 15 amino acids. The germline CDR1 and CDR2 sequences are DFQATT and SNEGSKA (reference sequence). CDR3 sequence: CSARPGLAGAYEQYF. The CDR3 nucleotides read TGCAGTGCTAGGCCGGGACTAGCGGGAGCCTACGAGCAGTACTTC.

This clonotype has ten or more counts. The chain is built from TRBV6-1 and TRBJ2-5; 7 bases are shared with TRBD1. The V gene end was trimmed by 5 bases and the J gene end by 3 bases; junction bases not matched to a gene: 9. The CDR3 has 15 amino acids. CDR1 is MNHNS and CDR2 is SASEGT in the germline V gene. For the CDR3, the DNA is TGTGCCAGCAGTCACCCGGGACAGATAAAAGAGACCCAGTACTTC. The encoded protein is CASSHPGQIKETQYF.

V gene TRBV15 combines with J gene TRBJ2-7, with TRBD2 as a possible D gene (7 bases). Trimming stripped 5 bases from V and 2 bases from J, with 16 bases between. This CDR3 has 15 amino acids. CDR1 is LNHNV and CDR2 is YYDKDF in the germline V gene (reference sequence). DNA of the CDR3: TGTGCCACCAGCTGGGGGGGGCTACCTCCCTACGAGCAGTACTTC. This translates into CATSWGGLPPYEQYF.